This TCR beta chain was sequenced during a study of blood T cell repertoires in COVID-19. Whole-study context: Some COVID-19 samples were acute and others convalescent; all came from the United States, Italy and Spain. T cells, B-cell-depleted T cells, or PBMCs provided the cDNA or gDNA that served as material.

Germline-derived CDR1 and CDR2 are SGHTA and FQGNSA. Trimming took 5 bases from V and 0 from J; bases not matched to a gene: 9. The CDR3 runs 18 residues. In the original processing: Nucleated cell number was recorded as an estimate derived from reference gene primer amplification. TCRdb's table, derived via immunoSEQ multiplex PCR, lists solely in-frame clones and lacks some. D and trimming come from the DNA, and the V and J calls and clone size come from that table. The table shows approximately 150,000 clones, with about three quarters occurring only once. The chain links TRBV7-2 to TRBJ2-3, with 12 bases lining up with TRBD2. Sequenced input: peripheral blood. The receptor was derived from a man aged 45-60 years with acute or convalescent COVID-19. The CDR3 region is CASSPVLAGGSSTDTQYF. The CDR3 coding sequence is TGTGCCAGCAGCCCAGTCCTAGCGGGGGGGTCTAGCACAGATACGCAGTATTTT.